This TCR beta chain came from a study of blood T cell repertoires in COVID-19. In the study overall: Spain, Italy and the United States supplied samples that represented acute and convalescent COVID-19. The cDNA or gDNA used as material had been derived from T cells, B-cell-depleted T cells, or PBMCs.

Data came from immunoSEQ multiplex PCR; TCRdb stores just in-frame clones and leaves some out. The sample holds around 200,000 clones, roughly nine tenths seen once. Germline CDR1 reads MNHEY; CDR2 reads SVGEGT. The CDR3 extends over 16 amino acids. Trimming removed 4 bases from V and 0 bases from J, with 16 bases in between. Specimen: peripheral blood. The V gene is TRBV6-2 or TRBV6-3, the J gene TRBJ2-7, with D possibly being TRBD2 (5 bases). This clonotype originated in a woman between 45 and 65 years old with acute or convalescent COVID-19. The CDR3 bases are TGTGCCAGCAGTTTCCCCCTCGGCGGGTTCTCCTACGAGCAGTACTTC. This codes for CASSFPLGGFSYEQYF.